The sequence of this TCR beta chain was determined in a study of T cell responses to AZD1222 COVID-19 vaccine. Across the study: Investigators merged groups given second doses at roughly 4 or roughly 12 weeks. Whole-study results and caveats: In the spike-specific TCR repertoire, nearly half reportedly target unmutated variant regions.

The method was immunoSEQ multiplex PCR; TCRdb's version includes in-frame clones alone and lacks a portion of them. The data hold around 150,000 clones, with 88% observed a single time. Details on this clone: Its cognate antigen is unknown.

The CDR3 consists of 11 residues. V was cut by 4 bases and J by 11 bases, with 10 bases left in between. Germline lookup yields CDR1 SGHDT and CDR2 YYEEEE. The input for sequencing was peripheral blood, taken on day 0 of AZD1222 vaccination. This TCR came from an adult in good health. This chain links TRBV5-6 with TRBJ1-5; the D is unclear. The CDR3, as DNA: TGTGCCAGCAGCCCCCGTGGGGCCCAGCATTTT. Encoded protein: CASSPRGAQHF. The full variable domain, rest sourced from reference TRBV5-6 and TRBJ1-5, is DAGVTQSPTHLIKTRGQQVTLRCSPKSGHDTVSWYQQALGQGPQFIFQYYEEEERQRGNFPDRFSGHQFPNYSSELNVNALLLGDSALYLCASSPRGAQHFGDGTRLSIL.